The rows below give T cell receptor beta chains drawn from one sample of a study of type 1 regulatory T cells. TCRdb re-derived calls from the reads in MiXCR, one entry per CDR3 protein. Found here are approximately 90,000 distinct CDR3 sequences, 25% to 40% of them singletons; the top ten hold around 2.2%. The specimen was CD4+ T cells, either the whole sample or a sorted fraction (not recorded which). These receptors all come from a human donor in good health. Each CDR3 is given with its conserved first and last residue. D genes are given only for firm matches. Not all rows give a size; the values are once, few, many and, for expanded clones, a class.

clone_size: few
j_call: TRBJ2-3
v_call: TRBV20-1
d_call: -
cdr3_nt: TGCAGTGCTAGATCCGGATTCACAGATACGCAGTATTTT
cdr3_aa: CSARSGFTDTQYF

clone_size: -
j_call: TRBJ2-6
v_call: TRBV12-3/TRBV12-4
d_call: TRBD2
cdr3_nt: TGTGCCAGCAGTCAAATACTAGCGGGAGTCCTCTCTGGGGCCAACGTCCTGACTTTC
cdr3_aa: CASSQILAGVLSGANVLTF

clone_size: -
j_call: TRBJ1-2
v_call: TRBV25-1
d_call: -
cdr3_nt: TGTGCCAGCAGTGAGAGTCCCGTGGGAGCTTTTGGCTATGGCTACACCTTC
cdr3_aa: CASSESPVGAFGYGYTF

clone_size: once
j_call: TRBJ2-7
v_call: TRBV28
d_call: -
cdr3_nt: TGTGCCAGCGTTAGCCAGGGGTTGGGGAACGAGCAGTACTTC
cdr3_aa: CASVSQGLGNEQYF

clone_size: few
j_call: TRBJ2-1
v_call: TRBV6-2/TRBV6-3
d_call: TRBD2
cdr3_nt: TGTGCCAGCAGTTACGGTACTAGCGGGAGTGGCATTGAGCAGTTCTTC
cdr3_aa: CASSYGTSGSGIEQFF

clone_size: few
j_call: TRBJ2-3
v_call: TRBV20-1
d_call: -
cdr3_nt: TGCAGTGCCGACCAGGGGGGTAGCACAGATACGCAGTATTTT
cdr3_aa: CSADQGGSTDTQYF

clone_size: -
j_call: TRBJ2-2
v_call: TRBV6-5
d_call: -
cdr3_nt: TGTGCCAGCAGTTACGTCCAGGGAGGCACCGGGGAGCTGTTTTTT
cdr3_aa: CASSYVQGGTGELFF

clone_size: few
j_call: TRBJ1-1
v_call: TRBV7-2
d_call: -
cdr3_nt: TGTGCCAGCAGCTTAGGAACGGGGTATTCGAACACTGAAGCTTTCTTT
cdr3_aa: CASSLGTGYSNTEAFF

clone_size: -
j_call: TRBJ2-1
v_call: TRBV7-2
d_call: TRBD2
cdr3_nt: TGTGCCAGCAGCTTAGAGAGCGGGAGCAGTGAGCAGTTCTTC
cdr3_aa: CASSLESGSSEQFF

clone_size: few
j_call: TRBJ1-1
v_call: TRBV5-5
d_call: -
cdr3_nt: TGTGCCAGCAGCTCCCCCGGGACGTCCGTTGACGGTGAAGCTTTCTTT
cdr3_aa: CASSSPGTSVDGEAFF

clone_size: -
j_call: TRBJ2-3
v_call: TRBV24-1
d_call: -
cdr3_nt: TGTGCCACCAGTCAGAGGGGGATCACAGATACGCAGTATTTT
cdr3_aa: CATSQRGITDTQYF

clone_size: few
j_call: TRBJ2-3
v_call: TRBV5-5
d_call: TRBD1
cdr3_nt: TGTGCCAGCAGCTTGCGGGACAGAGGTTGGGGCCGTACAGATACGCAGTATTTT
cdr3_aa: CASSLRDRGWGRTDTQYF

clone_size: few
j_call: TRBJ2-7
v_call: TRBV20-1
d_call: -
cdr3_nt: TGCAGTGCTACAGCGGATTCCTACGAGCAGTACTTC
cdr3_aa: CSATADSYEQYF

clone_size: -
j_call: TRBJ2-5
v_call: TRBV29-1
d_call: -
cdr3_nt: TGCAGCGTTGTATGGGGCCAGCTAAAAGAGACCCAGTACTTC
cdr3_aa: CSVVWGQLKETQYF

clone_size: -
j_call: TRBJ1-5
v_call: TRBV7-2
d_call: -
cdr3_nt: TGTGCCAGCAGCTTAAGCCAACGACGGGGCAATCAGCCCCAGCATTTT
cdr3_aa: CASSLSQRRGNQPQHF

clone_size: -
j_call: TRBJ2-3
v_call: TRBV20-1
d_call: TRBD2
cdr3_nt: TGCAGTGCGGACATTGCTAGCGGGAGTCCCGATACGCAGTATTTT
cdr3_aa: CSADIASGSPDTQYF

clone_size: -
j_call: TRBJ2-7
v_call: TRBV20-1
d_call: TRBD2
cdr3_nt: TGCAGTGCCCCAGCGACTAGCGCCATCTCCTACGAGCAGTACTTC
cdr3_aa: CSAPATSAISYEQYF

clone_size: -
j_call: TRBJ1-1
v_call: TRBV5-1
d_call: -
cdr3_nt: TGCGCCAGCAGCGAGAGGGCCCAGGGCTCTGAAGCTTTCTTT
cdr3_aa: CASSERAQGSEAFF

clone_size: -
j_call: TRBJ2-1
v_call: TRBV6-2/TRBV6-3
d_call: -
cdr3_nt: TGTGCCAGCAGTTTAAATCGACTGAGTGAGCAGTTCTTC
cdr3_aa: CASSLNRLSEQFF

clone_size: -
j_call: TRBJ2-2
v_call: TRBV29-1
d_call: -
cdr3_nt: TGCAGCGCGGGACACCTGAACACCGGGGGGCTGTTTTTT
cdr3_aa: CSAGHLNTGGLFF

clone_size: -
j_call: TRBJ2-1
v_call: TRBV5-4
d_call: TRBD2
cdr3_nt: TGTGCCAGCAGTAGCTTGCGGGAGGGGGTTTTCTTC
cdr3_aa: CASSSLREGVFF

clone_size: few
j_call: TRBJ2-7
v_call: TRBV28
d_call: -
cdr3_nt: TGTGCCAGCAGTTTACCCGTCGGACAGTCAGGGCAGTACTTC
cdr3_aa: CASSLPVGQSGQYF

clone_size: -
j_call: TRBJ1-2
v_call: TRBV12-3/TRBV12-4
d_call: -
cdr3_nt: TGTGCCAGCAGTCCATTCCCGGGACGGAAAAACTATGGCTACACCTTC
cdr3_aa: CASSPFPGRKNYGYTF

clone_size: -
j_call: TRBJ2-7
v_call: TRBV29-1
d_call: TRBD1
cdr3_nt: TGCAGCGTTGAAACCCCGGACAGGGGGAATTACGAGCAGTACTTC
cdr3_aa: CSVETPDRGNYEQYF

clone_size: -
j_call: TRBJ2-1
v_call: TRBV20-1
d_call: -
cdr3_nt: TGCAGTGTCGGCGGACTACCGGCGCAGTTCTTC
cdr3_aa: CSVGGLPAQFF

clone_size: -
j_call: TRBJ2-2
v_call: TRBV5-1
d_call: TRBD2
cdr3_nt: TGCGCCAGCAGCGCCGGACTAGCGGGAGGTACCGGGGAGCTGTTTTTT
cdr3_aa: CASSAGLAGGTGELFF

clone_size: -
j_call: TRBJ1-1
v_call: TRBV11-2
d_call: -
cdr3_nt: TGTGCCAGCAGCTTACACGGCGGGGAGGCTTTCTTT
cdr3_aa: CASSLHGGEAFF

clone_size: -
j_call: TRBJ2-1
v_call: TRBV12-3/TRBV12-4
d_call: -
cdr3_nt: TGTGCCAGCAGTTTAGAGTCTATAGGAGAGCAGTTCTTC
cdr3_aa: CASSLESIGEQFF

clone_size: few
j_call: TRBJ2-6
v_call: TRBV6-5
d_call: -
cdr3_nt: TGTGCCAGCAGTTACTCGGTGGCAGGGGCCTCTGGGGCCAACGTCCTGACTTTC
cdr3_aa: CASSYSVAGASGANVLTF

clone_size: few
j_call: TRBJ1-3
v_call: TRBV12-3/TRBV12-4
d_call: -
cdr3_nt: TGTGCCAGCAGCCCTGGGAGCTCTGGAAACACCATATATTTT
cdr3_aa: CASSPGSSGNTIYF

clone_size: few
j_call: TRBJ2-1
v_call: TRBV7-9
d_call: TRBD1
cdr3_nt: TGTGCCAGCAGCCAAGAGACAGGGAGTGAGCAGTTCTTC
cdr3_aa: CASSQETGSEQFF

clone_size: -
j_call: TRBJ2-7
v_call: TRBV27
d_call: TRBD2
cdr3_nt: TGTGCCAGCAGGATTCTCATAGCGGGAGGGAAATACGAGCAGTACTTC
cdr3_aa: CASRILIAGGKYEQYF

clone_size: -
j_call: TRBJ2-1
v_call: TRBV7-2
d_call: TRBD2
cdr3_nt: TGTGCCAGCAGCTTAACCGAGGGACTAGAGCAGTTCTTC
cdr3_aa: CASSLTEGLEQFF

clone_size: -
j_call: TRBJ2-1
v_call: TRBV20-1
d_call: TRBD1
cdr3_nt: TGCAGTGCTAGCGGGACAGGGGGATACAGTGAGCAGTTCTTC
cdr3_aa: CSASGTGGYSEQFF

clone_size: -
j_call: TRBJ2-1
v_call: TRBV7-3
d_call: -
cdr3_nt: TGTGCCAGCAGTATAGCCGACAATGAGCAGTTCTTC
cdr3_aa: CASSIADNEQFF

clone_size: -
j_call: TRBJ1-4
v_call: TRBV10-3
d_call: -
cdr3_nt: TGTGCCCGCGTTCCCCCTAGAGGACTGTTTTTT
cdr3_aa: CARVPPRGLFF

clone_size: -
j_call: TRBJ2-4
v_call: TRBV20-1
d_call: TRBD2
cdr3_nt: TGCAGTGCTAGAGTGGCTAGCGGTGGGGAGAACATTCAGTACTTC
cdr3_aa: CSARVASGGENIQYF

clone_size: -
j_call: TRBJ2-1
v_call: TRBV11-3
d_call: -
cdr3_nt: TGTGCCAGCAGCCAAGGGCAGAACAATGAGCAGTTCTTC
cdr3_aa: CASSQGQNNEQFF

clone_size: -
j_call: TRBJ2-1
v_call: TRBV7-3
d_call: -
cdr3_nt: TGTGCCAGCTCCCCTGCAGCTGGCCTAAATGAGCAGTTCTTC
cdr3_aa: CASSPAAGLNEQFF

clone_size: -
j_call: TRBJ1-2
v_call: TRBV30
d_call: -
cdr3_nt: TGTGCCTGGAGTGTAAAAGGGGCTGGTGGCTACACCTTC
cdr3_aa: CAWSVKGAGGYTF